This T cell receptor beta chain emerged from a study of T cell responses to AZD1222 COVID-19 vaccine. Study-level results: Regions 160-218 and 743-854 held dominance among vaccine-associated CD4 TCRs, which spanned spike. Just six people given AZD1222 tested seropositive at baseline. Nearly half of the spike-specific TCRs reportedly recognize variant regions that carry no mutations. Clonal diversity may have been underestimated in mostly white British donors.

With 5 bases removed from V and 1 base from J, the gap between germline ends came to 6 bases. Germline-derived CDR1 and CDR2 are SNHLY and FYNNEI. The CDR3 spans 13 residues. Notes on this clone: The target antigen is unknown.

The method was immunoSEQ multiplex PCR; TCRdb's version includes in-frame clones alone and lacks a portion of them. Of about 110,000 clones listed, 89% were seen once; the top ten hold about 3%. This chain joins TRBV2 and TRBJ1-5; D ambiguous. Specimen: peripheral blood, collected on day 0 of MenACWY control vaccination. The sequence came from an adult in good health. CDR3 nucleotide sequence: TGTGCCAGCAGTCTTGAGAGCAATCAGCCCCAGCATTTT. Its protein product is CASSLESNQPQHF.